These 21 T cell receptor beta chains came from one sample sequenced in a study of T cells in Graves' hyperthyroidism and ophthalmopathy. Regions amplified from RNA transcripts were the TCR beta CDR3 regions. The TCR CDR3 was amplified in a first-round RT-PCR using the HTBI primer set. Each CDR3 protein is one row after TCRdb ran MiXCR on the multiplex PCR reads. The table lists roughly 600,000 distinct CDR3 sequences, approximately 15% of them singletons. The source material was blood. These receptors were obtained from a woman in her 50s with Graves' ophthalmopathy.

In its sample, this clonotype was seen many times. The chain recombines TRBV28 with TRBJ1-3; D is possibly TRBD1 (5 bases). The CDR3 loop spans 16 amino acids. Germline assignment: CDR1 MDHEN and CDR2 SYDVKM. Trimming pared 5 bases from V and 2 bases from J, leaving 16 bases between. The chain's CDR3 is CASSTNGGYAGNTIYF. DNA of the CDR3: TGTGCCAGCAGTACCAACGGGGGGTATGCTGGAAACACCATATATTTT.

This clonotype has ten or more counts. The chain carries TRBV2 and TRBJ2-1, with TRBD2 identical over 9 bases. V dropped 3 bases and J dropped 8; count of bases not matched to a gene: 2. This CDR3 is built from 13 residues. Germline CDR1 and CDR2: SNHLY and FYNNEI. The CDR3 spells CASSEVAGDEQFF. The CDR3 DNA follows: TGTGCCAGCAGTGAGGTAGCGGGAGATGAGCAGTTCTTC.

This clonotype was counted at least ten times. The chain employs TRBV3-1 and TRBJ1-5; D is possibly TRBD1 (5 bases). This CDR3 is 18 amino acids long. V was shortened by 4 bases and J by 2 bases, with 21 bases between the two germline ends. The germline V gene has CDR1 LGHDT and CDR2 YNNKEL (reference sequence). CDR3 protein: CASSPWGGARGGNQPQHF. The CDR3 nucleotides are TGTGCCAGCAGCCCTTGGGGTGGGGCAAGGGGCGGCAATCAGCCCCAGCATTTT.

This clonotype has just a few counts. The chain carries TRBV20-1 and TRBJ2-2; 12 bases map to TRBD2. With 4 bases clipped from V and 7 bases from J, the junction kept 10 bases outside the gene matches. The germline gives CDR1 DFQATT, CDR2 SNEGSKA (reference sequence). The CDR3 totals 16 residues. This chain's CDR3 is CSAILTSGSVDGELFF. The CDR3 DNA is TGCAGTGCTATACTGACTAGCGGGAGCGTGGACGGGGAGCTGTTTTTT.

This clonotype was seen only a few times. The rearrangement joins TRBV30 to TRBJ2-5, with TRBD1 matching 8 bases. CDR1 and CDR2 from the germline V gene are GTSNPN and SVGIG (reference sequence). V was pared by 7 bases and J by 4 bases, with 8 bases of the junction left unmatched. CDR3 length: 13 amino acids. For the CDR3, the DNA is TGTGCCTCCAACAGGGGGATTGGAGAGACCCAGTACTTC. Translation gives CASNRGIGETQYF.

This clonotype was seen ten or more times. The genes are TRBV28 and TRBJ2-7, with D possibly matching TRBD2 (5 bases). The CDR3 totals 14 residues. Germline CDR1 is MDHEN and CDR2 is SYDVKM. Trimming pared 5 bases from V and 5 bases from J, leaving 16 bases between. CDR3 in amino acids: CASSPPGNQDEQYF. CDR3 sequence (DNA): TGTGCCAGCAGTCCGCCGGGGAATCAGGACGAGCAGTACTTC. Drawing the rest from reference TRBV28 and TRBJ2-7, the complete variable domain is DVKVTQSSRYLVKRTGEKVFLECVQDMDHENMFWYRQDPGLGLRLIYFSYDVKMKEKGDIPEGYSVSREKKERFSLILESASTNQTSMYLCASSPPGNQDEQYFGPGTRLTVT.

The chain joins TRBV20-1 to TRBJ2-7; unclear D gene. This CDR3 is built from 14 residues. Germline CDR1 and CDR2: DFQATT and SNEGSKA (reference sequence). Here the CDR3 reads CSAVTVHGSYEQYF. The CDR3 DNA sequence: TGCAGCGCCGTTACGGTGCACGGGTCCTACGAGCAGTACTTC.

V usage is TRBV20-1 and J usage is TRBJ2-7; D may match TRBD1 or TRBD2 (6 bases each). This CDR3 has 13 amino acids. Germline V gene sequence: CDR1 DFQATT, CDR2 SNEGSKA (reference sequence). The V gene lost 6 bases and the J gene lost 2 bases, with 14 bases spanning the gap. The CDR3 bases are TGCAGTGCCCGAGGGGGGCAGGCCTACGAGCAGTACTTC. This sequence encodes CSARGGQAYEQYF.

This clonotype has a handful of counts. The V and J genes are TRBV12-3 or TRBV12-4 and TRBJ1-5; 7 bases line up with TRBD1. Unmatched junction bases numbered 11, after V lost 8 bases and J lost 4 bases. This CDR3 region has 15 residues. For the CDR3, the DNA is TGTGCCAGCGGTCCGGGGGACAGTAGTAATCAGCCCCAGCATTTT. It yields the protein CASGPGDSSNQPQHF.

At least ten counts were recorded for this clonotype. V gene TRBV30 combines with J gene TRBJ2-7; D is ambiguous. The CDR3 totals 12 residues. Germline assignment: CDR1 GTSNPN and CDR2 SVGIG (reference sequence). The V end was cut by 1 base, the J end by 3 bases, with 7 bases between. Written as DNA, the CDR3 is TGTGCCTGGAGTGGGTCGGGCTACGAGCAGTACTTC. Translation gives CAWSGSGYEQYF. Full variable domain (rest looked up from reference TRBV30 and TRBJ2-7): SQTIHQWPATLVQPVGSPLSLECTVEGTSNPNLYWYRQAAGRGLQLLFYSVGIGQISSEVPQNLSASRPQDRQFILSSKKLLLSDSGFYLCAWSGSGYEQYFGPGTRLTVT.

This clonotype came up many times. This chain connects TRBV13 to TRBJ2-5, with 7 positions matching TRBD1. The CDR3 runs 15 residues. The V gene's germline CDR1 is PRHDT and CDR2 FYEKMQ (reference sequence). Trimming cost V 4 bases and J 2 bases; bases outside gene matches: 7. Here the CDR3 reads CASSSIGTVQETQYF. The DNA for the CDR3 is TGTGCCAGCAGCTCAATCGGGACAGTACAAGAGACCCAGTACTTC.

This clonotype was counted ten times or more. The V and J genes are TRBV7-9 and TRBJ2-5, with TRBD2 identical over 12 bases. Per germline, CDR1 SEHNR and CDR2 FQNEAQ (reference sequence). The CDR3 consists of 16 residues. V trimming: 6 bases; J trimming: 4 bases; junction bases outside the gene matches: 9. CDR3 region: CASRPPTSGRRETQYF. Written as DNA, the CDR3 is TGTGCCAGCAGACCCCCGACTAGCGGGAGACGAGAGACCCAGTACTTC.

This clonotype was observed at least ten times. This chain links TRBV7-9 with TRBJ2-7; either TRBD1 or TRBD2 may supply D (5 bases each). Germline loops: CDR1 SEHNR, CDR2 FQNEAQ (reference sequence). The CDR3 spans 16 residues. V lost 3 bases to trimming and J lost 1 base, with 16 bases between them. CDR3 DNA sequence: TGTGCCAGCAGCTTTATTCCCAGGGACGGATCCTACGAGCAGTACTTC. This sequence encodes CASSFIPRDGSYEQYF.

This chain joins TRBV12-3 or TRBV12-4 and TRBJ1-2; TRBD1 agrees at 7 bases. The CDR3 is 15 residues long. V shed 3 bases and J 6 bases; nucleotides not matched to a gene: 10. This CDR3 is CASSFTGASIHGYTF. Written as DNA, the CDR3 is TGTGCCAGCAGTTTTACAGGGGCCTCGATACATGGCTACACCTTC.

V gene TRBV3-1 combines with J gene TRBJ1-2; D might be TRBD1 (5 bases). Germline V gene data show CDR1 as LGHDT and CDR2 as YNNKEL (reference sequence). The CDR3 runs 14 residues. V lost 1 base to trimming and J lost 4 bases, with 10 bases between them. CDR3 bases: TGTGCCAGCAGCCAAGGGGGCACCTTCTATGGCTACACCTTC. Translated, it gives CASSQGGTFYGYTF.

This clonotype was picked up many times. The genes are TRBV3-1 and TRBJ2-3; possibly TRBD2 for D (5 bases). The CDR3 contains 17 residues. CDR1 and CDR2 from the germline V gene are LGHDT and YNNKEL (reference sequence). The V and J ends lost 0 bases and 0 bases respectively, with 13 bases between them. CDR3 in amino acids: CASSQDLSGPSTDTQYF. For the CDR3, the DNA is TGTGCCAGCAGCCAAGATCTCAGCGGACCTAGCACAGATACGCAGTATTTT.

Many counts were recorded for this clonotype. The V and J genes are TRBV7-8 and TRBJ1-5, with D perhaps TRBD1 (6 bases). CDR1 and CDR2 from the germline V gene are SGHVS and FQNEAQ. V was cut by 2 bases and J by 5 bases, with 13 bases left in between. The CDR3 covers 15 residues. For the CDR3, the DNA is TGTGCCAGCAGCTTATCGGGGGGGCTTGATCAGCCCCAGCATTTT. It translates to CASSLSGGLDQPQHF.

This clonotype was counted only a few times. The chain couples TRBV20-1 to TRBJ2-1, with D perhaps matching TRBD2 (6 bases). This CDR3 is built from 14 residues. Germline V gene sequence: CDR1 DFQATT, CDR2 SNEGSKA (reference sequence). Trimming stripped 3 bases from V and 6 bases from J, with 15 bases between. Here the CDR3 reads CSARVVAGSNEQFF. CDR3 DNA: TGCAGTGCTAGGGTAGTCGCGGGAAGCAATGAGCAGTTCTTC.

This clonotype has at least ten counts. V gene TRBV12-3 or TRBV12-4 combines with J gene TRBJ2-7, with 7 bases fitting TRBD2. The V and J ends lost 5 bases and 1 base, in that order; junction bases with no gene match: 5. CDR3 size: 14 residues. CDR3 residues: CASSDIAGSYEQYF. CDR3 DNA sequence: TGTGCCAGCAGTGATATAGCGGGTTCCTACGAGCAGTACTTC.

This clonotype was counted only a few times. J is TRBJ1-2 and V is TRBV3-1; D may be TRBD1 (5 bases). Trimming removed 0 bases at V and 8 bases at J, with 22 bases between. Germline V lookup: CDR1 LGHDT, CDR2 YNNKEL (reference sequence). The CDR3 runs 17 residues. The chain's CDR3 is CASSQDQAGNPMEGYTF. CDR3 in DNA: TGTGCCAGCAGCCAAGATCAAGCAGGGAACCCTATGGAGGGCTACACCTTC.

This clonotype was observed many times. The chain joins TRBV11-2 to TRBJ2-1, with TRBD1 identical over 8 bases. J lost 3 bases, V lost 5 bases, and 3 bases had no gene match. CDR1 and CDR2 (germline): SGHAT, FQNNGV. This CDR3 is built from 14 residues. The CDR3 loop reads CASSHGQGYNEQFF. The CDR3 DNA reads TGTGCCAGCAGCCACGGACAGGGCTACAATGAGCAGTTCTTC.